The 9 T cell receptor beta chains listed next were all sequenced from one sample in a study of control samples from healthy donors and cancer patients. Libraries were prepared by immunoSEQ multiplex PCR; TCRdb keeps only in-frame clonotypes and omits some of them. Of roughly 73,000 clones listed, 84% are singletons. Input material: blood. The receptor source for this set is a man aged 45 to 65 in good health.

This sequence joins TRBV7-9 and TRBJ1-5; D unclear. The CDR3 consists of 17 residues. Germline V gene data show CDR1 as SEHNR and CDR2 as FQNEAQ (reference sequence). The germline V and J ends were trimmed by 1 base and 2 bases, with 15 bases remaining between them. The CDR3 nucleotides are TGTGCCAGCAGCTTAGGGGGTGTCTGGGGAGGCAATCAGCCCCAGCATTTT. Translated, it gives CASSLGGVWGGNQPQHF.

This chain joins TRBV6-1 and TRBJ1-5, with TRBD1 as a possible D gene (6 bases). The V gene lost 2 bases and the J gene lost 1 base, with 18 bases spanning the gap. Germline V gives CDR1 MNHNS, CDR2 SASEGT. The CDR3 has 18 amino acids. CDR3 bases: TGTGCCAGCAGTGAACAAAGGACAGACCGGTGGAGCAATCAGCCCCAGCATTTT. The encoded protein is CASSEQRTDRWSNQPQHF.

This clone was recorded only once. The genes are TRBV4-3 and TRBJ1-4, with D hard to call. V was pared by 4 bases and J by 5 bases, with 11 bases between. The CDR3 has 14 amino acids. The V gene's germline CDR1 is LGHNA and CDR2 YSLEER. The CDR3 DNA is TGCGCCAGCAGCCCCCGGATTGGAAATGAAAAACTGTTTTTT. The encoded protein is CASSPRIGNEKLFF.

The J gene is TRBJ1-4, the V gene TRBV9; maybe TRBD1 (5 bases). The CDR3 has 14 amino acids. Germline values: CDR1 SGDLS, CDR2 YYNGEE. V lost 4 bases to trimming and J lost 7 bases, with 14 bases between them. This CDR3 reads CASSLGGEVEKLFF. In nucleotides, the CDR3 is TGTGCCAGCAGCCTGGGAGGGGAGGTTGAAAAACTGTTTTTT.

The V gene is TRBV5-4, the J gene TRBJ2-3; 11 positions match TRBD2. Trimming removed 0 bases from V and 1 base from J; junction bases left unmatched: 4. Germline CDR1 and CDR2: SGHNT and YYREEE (reference sequence). CDR3 length: 17 residues. The CDR3 is CASSLVAGGSRTDTQYF. The CDR3 DNA reads TGTGCCAGCAGCTTGGTAGCGGGGGGGTCTCGCACAGATACGCAGTATTTT.

The V and J genes are TRBV20-1 and TRBJ2-7; TRBD2 aligns across 8 bases. Germline CDR1 DFQATT, CDR2 SNEGSKA (reference sequence). The CDR3 has 11 amino acids. V lost 5 bases and J lost 5; bases outside the gene matches: 2. This CDR3 reads CSAGGGHEQYF. CDR3 DNA sequence: TGCAGTGCTGGCGGGGGGCACGAGCAGTACTTC.

The chain links TRBV4-3 to TRBJ2-7; TRBD2 is a possible D gene (6 bases). Germline loops: CDR1 LGHNA, CDR2 YSLEER. This CDR3 spans 13 amino acids. V dropped 1 base and J dropped 3 bases, with 7 bases sitting between them. Here the CDR3 DNA reads TGCGCCAGCAGCCAAGTGGGAGGCTACGAGCAGTACTTC. Protein: CASSQVGGYEQYF.

The chain employs TRBV2 and TRBJ2-1, with D perhaps matching TRBD2 (5 bases). Germline loops: CDR1 SNHLY, CDR2 FYNNEI. Trimming took off 7 bases at V and 8 bases at J, with 18 bases between the two ends. CDR3 size: 14 residues. This chain's CDR3 is CASTVGLYTHEQFF. The CDR3 DNA is TGTGCCAGCACTGTAGGACTGTACACCCATGAGCAGTTCTTC.

The chain couples TRBV6-6 to TRBJ2-2; D is unclear. Germline CDR1 MNHNY, CDR2 SVGAGI (reference sequence). V dropped 6 bases and J dropped 2 bases, with 7 bases sitting between them. The CDR3 is 13 amino acids. CDR3 protein: CASSQTNTGELFF. CDR3 DNA sequence: TGTGCCAGCAGCCAAACTAACACCGGGGAGCTGTTTTTT.